The text below deals with one TCR beta chain. Its target is not known. CDR1 SGHVS and CDR2 FQNEAQ come from the germline V gene. Trimming removed 5 bases at V and 5 bases at J, with 16 bases between. The CDR3 totals 15 residues. The sample originates from a study of OX40 agonist ivuxolimab in advanced cancers. The overall study: Enrollees could have had prior anti-PD-1, anti-PD-L1 or anti-CTLA-4 therapy, which about 42% had received.

Produced via immunoSEQ multiplex PCR; TCRdb's table is partial and in-frame only. The sample has tens of thousands of clones, around 89% seen once. Study findings and constraints: Among the nonresponders, some also had low normalized T-cell clonal expansion. With doses of 0.1 to 3.0 mg/kg, CD4+ and CD8+ blood T cells had undergone clonal expansion by week 6.

V usage is TRBV7-8 and J usage is TRBJ1-5, with D maybe TRBD1 (6 bases). The material was CD4+ or CD8+ T cells sorted from blood, obtained in a trial of the OX40 agonist ivuxolimab. The origin of this receptor is an adult with an advanced solid tumor such as melanoma, head and neck, liver or kidney cancer. The CDR3 region has the DNA TGTGCCAGCAGCATTTTCACAGGGAGGGATCAGCCCCAGCATTTT. It is translated as CASSIFTGRDQPQHF.